Listed below are T cell receptor beta chains from one sample, sequenced in a study of blood T cells in healthy people across ages. MiXCR, run by TCRdb on the 5' RACE reads, gives a single entry per CDR3 protein. The profile covers some 860,000 distinct CDR3 sequences, with roughly 50% appearing a single time and about 26% taken by the ten largest. Sequenced input: blood. These receptors were taken from a man aged 35-49 years in good health. Both conserved end residues are part of each CDR3. Part of the rows lack a size; the others show once, few, many or a class for expanded clones.

CDR3aa: CASRAGISEAFF
abundance: NA
j_gene: TRBJ1-1
v_gene: TRBV6-6

CDR3aa: CASSRVASPGFF
abundance: NA
j_gene: TRBJ2-1
v_gene: TRBV7-9

CDR3aa: CASSQTPVGTGNTGELFF
abundance: NA
j_gene: TRBJ2-2
v_gene: TRBV7-2

CDR3aa: CASGNQETQYF
abundance: NA
j_gene: TRBJ2-5
v_gene: TRBV13

CDR3aa: CAKMATGANVLTF
abundance: NA
j_gene: TRBJ2-6
v_gene: TRBV7-9

CDR3aa: CASSFLQPYEQYF
abundance: NA
j_gene: NA
v_gene: TRBV27

CDR3aa: CASSQGDNSNQPQHF
abundance: NA
j_gene: TRBJ1-5
v_gene: TRBV4-3

CDR3aa: CSAERAGGSLNEQFF
abundance: NA
j_gene: TRBJ2-1
v_gene: TRBV20-1

CDR3aa: CSVGGREQETQYF
abundance: NA
j_gene: TRBJ2-5
v_gene: TRBV29-1

CDR3aa: CASGWGNIQYF
abundance: NA
j_gene: TRBJ2-4
v_gene: TRBV11-2

CDR3aa: CASRASSTGISEAFF
abundance: NA
j_gene: TRBJ1-1
v_gene: TRBV2

CDR3aa: CSVEGGLAAYNEQFF
abundance: NA
j_gene: TRBJ2-1
v_gene: TRBV29-1

CDR3aa: CSAAGTVISYEQYF
abundance: NA
j_gene: TRBJ2-7
v_gene: TRBV20-1

CDR3aa: CATSSVGDTQYF
abundance: NA
j_gene: TRBJ2-3
v_gene: TRBV15

CDR3aa: CASSGTSFYEQYF
abundance: NA
j_gene: TRBJ2-7
v_gene: TRBV6-2/TRBV6-3

CDR3aa: CASRRTYNSPLHF
abundance: NA
j_gene: TRBJ1-6
v_gene: TRBV6-5

CDR3aa: CATSRSGDRWNSPLHF
abundance: NA
j_gene: TRBJ1-6
v_gene: TRBV15

CDR3aa: CASSPPPTGQGRTYEQYF
abundance: NA
j_gene: TRBJ2-7
v_gene: TRBV7-9

CDR3aa: CASSLAGASAVLYEQYF
abundance: NA
j_gene: NA
v_gene: TRBV7-2

CDR3aa: CAISESAKADFYNEQFF
abundance: few
j_gene: TRBJ2-1
v_gene: TRBV10-3